The text below deals with one T cell receptor beta chain. Its antigen remains unknown. The record originates from a study of vaccination and CD4 T cells after COVID-19. Cultured CD4+ T-cell DNA underwent Oncomine TCR Beta short-read sequencing. TCRdb analysed the PCR reads with MiXCR anew, one entry per CDR3 protein. The sample lists around 10,000 distinct CDR3 sequences, 69% occurring once. Germline lookup yields CDR1 SQVTM and CDR2 ANQGSEA. CDR3 size: 13 residues. Study results and caveats: There was no significant change from about 20 to 38 median reactive clonotypes.

Regarding treatment: roughly ten-day PBMC culture with coronavirus spike peptide pools or control peptides (ViraFEST assay). This chain joins TRBV29-1 and TRBJ1-2, with D tentatively TRBD1 (6 bases). This receptor was obtained from a human donor who had recovered from COVID-19. The sample comprised CD4+ T cells from blood, cultured in vitro. Here the CDR3 DNA reads TGCAGTGTAACCCCATGGGGGGCGGATGGCTACACCTTC. It encodes CSVTPWGADGYTF. The full variable domain, in which reference TRBV29-1 and TRBJ1-2 provide the parts outside the CDR3, is SAVISQKPSRDICQRGTSLTIQCQVDSQVTMMFWYRQQPGQSLTLIATANQGSEATYESGFVIDKFPISRPNLTFSTLTVSNMSPEDSSIYLCSVTPWGADGYTFGSGTRLTVV.